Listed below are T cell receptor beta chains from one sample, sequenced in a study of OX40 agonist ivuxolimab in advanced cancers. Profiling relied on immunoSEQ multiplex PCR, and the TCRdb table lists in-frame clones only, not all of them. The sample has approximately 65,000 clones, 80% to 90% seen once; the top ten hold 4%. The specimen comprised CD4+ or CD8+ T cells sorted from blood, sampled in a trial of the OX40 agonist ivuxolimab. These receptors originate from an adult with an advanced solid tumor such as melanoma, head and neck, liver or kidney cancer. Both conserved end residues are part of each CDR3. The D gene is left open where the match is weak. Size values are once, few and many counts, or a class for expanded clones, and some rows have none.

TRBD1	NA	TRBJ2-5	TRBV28	TGTGCCAGCAGTAAAGGACAGGACCGAGAGACCCAGTACTTC	CASSKGQDRETQYF
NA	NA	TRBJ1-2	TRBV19	TGTGCCAGTAGTAAAGGGAGGAGCTATGGCTACACCTTC	CASSKGRSYGYTF
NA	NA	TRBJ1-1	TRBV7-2	TGTGCCAGCAGCTTACTAGGTCAGGGAAGCACTGAAGCTTTCTTT	CASSLLGQGSTEAFF
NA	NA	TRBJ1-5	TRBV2	TGTGCCACAAGCTCAGGACCGGGGGGCAATCAGCCCCAGCATTTT	CATSSGPGGNQPQHF
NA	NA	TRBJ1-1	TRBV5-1	TGCGCCAGCAGCTTGGTTGTAGGGAGGCGAACTGAAGCTTTCTTT	CASSLVVGRRTEAFF
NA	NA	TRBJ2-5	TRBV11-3	TGTGCCAGCAGCTTAGGCCACCAAGAGACCCAGTACTTC	CASSLGHQETQYF
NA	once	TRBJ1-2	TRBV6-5	TGTGCCAGCAGTTACTCGAAGGTTAACTATGGCTACACCTTC	CASSYSKVNYGYTF
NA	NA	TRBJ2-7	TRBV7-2	TGTGCCAGCAGCTTCGGACCTAGCTCCTACGAGCAGTACTTC	CASSFGPSSYEQYF
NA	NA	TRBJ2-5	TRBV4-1	TGCGCCAGCAGCCAAGAATTCCGCCGACCCTCTCAAGAGACCCAGTACTTC	CASSQEFRRPSQETQYF
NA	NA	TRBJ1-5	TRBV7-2	TGTGCCAGCAGCTTTCAGGATAGCAATCAGCCCCAGCATTTT	CASSFQDSNQPQHF
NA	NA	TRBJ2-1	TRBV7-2	TGTGCCAGCAGCTTTAATTACGGGAGCTCCTACAATGAGCAGTTCTTC	CASSFNYGSSYNEQFF
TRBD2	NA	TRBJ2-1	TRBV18	TGTGCCAGCTCACCTGATTGGGGGGGTGAGCAGTTCTTC	CASSPDWGGEQFF
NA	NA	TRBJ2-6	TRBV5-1	TGCGCCAGCAGCTTGGAGTCTGCTGGGGCCAACGTCCTGACTTTC	CASSLESAGANVLTF
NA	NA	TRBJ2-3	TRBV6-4	TGTGCCAGCAGTGACTCGTTCGGCGGGTCTAGCACAGATACGCAGTATTTT	CASSDSFGGSSTDTQYF
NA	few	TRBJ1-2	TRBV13	TGTGCCAGCAGCCAAAGAGGTGGCTACACCTTC	CASSQRGGYTF